The source of this T cell receptor (beta chain) is a study of identical twins. This clonotype turned up a few times. Its specificity is not known. Study-wide results and caveats: Weaker excess twin sharing was seen among beta out-of-frame sequences. Insertions were fewer in abundant cord blood beta clonotypes, whereas memory repertoires showed none of this pattern. Cross-sectional statistical analysis, not tracking of the same donors, underpinned the conclusions.

TCRdb re-derived calls from the 5' RACE reads in MiXCR, one entry per CDR3 protein. The sample yields hundreds of thousands of distinct CDR3 sequences, over 8.5% seen once. Trimming left V 0 bases short and J 1 base short, with 22 bases between. There are 19 residues in the CDR3. Germline CDR1 reads LGHDT; CDR2 reads YNNKEL (reference sequence). This sample was also put to use in a study of yellow fever vaccine responses in identical twins.

The source is a woman under 30 in good health. Sequencing used PBMCs. The rearrangement uses TRBV3-1 and TRBJ2-7; the D gene is possibly TRBD2 (7 bases). This CDR3 is CASSQDPWGLLASSYEQYF. The CDR3 DNA is TGTGCCAGCAGCCAAGATCCATGGGGGCTACTAGCGAGTTCCTACGAGCAGTACTTC.